This is a list of T cell receptor beta chains from one sample in a study of blood T cell repertoires in COVID-19. TCRdb keeps only in-frame clones here, not all; method: immunoSEQ multiplex PCR. The sample has some 390,000 clones; around 84% are singletons. The sequencing input was peripheral blood. All receptors come from a human donor in a cohort sampled during active COVID-19. The CDR3 runs from the conserved cysteine through the conserved F or W. A D gene is named only where the DNA matches it firmly. Clone size is given for some rows only: seen once, a few or many times, or a class if the clone is expanded.

NA	TRBD2	TRBV30	14	TRBJ2-1	CAWSGGALGNEQFF	TGTGCCTGGAGCGGGGGGGCCTTGGGTAATGAGCAGTTCTTC
few	NA	TRBV6-5	14	TRBJ2-1	CASGSVTGSSEQFF	TGTGCCAGCGGGTCCGTCACAGGGTCCAGTGAGCAGTTCTTC
NA	NA	TRBV7-9	14	TRBJ1-6	CASSRQDYNSPLHF	TGTGCCAGCAGCAGACAAGACTATAATTCACCCCTCCACTTT
NA	TRBD2	TRBV18	14	TRBJ2-3	CASSPSGATDTQYF	TGTGCCAGCTCACCTAGCGGGGCCACAGATACGCAGTATTTT
NA	TRBD2	TRBV5-1	15	TRBJ2-5	CASSPGTSGQETQYF	TGCGCCAGCAGCCCGGGGACTAGCGGACAAGAGACCCAGTACTTC
NA	NA	TRBV7-6	15	TRBJ1-5	CASSLLNRGNQPQHF	TGTGCCAGCAGCTTGCTAAACAGGGGCAATCAGCCCCAGCATTTT
NA	NA	TRBV28	12	TRBJ1-4	CATRGDNEKLFF	TGTGCCACCCGGGGGGATAATGAAAAACTGTTTTTT
NA	TRBD1	TRBV6-6	16	TRBJ2-7	CASSYSRRGGSYEQYF	TGTGCCAGCAGTTACTCGAGGAGAGGGGGCAGCTACGAGCAGTACTTC
NA	TRBD1	TRBV20-1	18	TRBJ1-4	CSASKTTGGFLTNEKLFF	TGCAGTGCTAGTAAAACGACAGGGGGCTTTTTAACTAATGAAAAACTGTTTTTT
NA	NA	TRBV28	15	TRBJ1-3	CASPPTQGSGNTIYF	TGTGCCTCCCCCCCCACACAGGGCTCTGGAAACACCATATATTTT
NA	NA	TRBV20-1	11	TRBJ2-5	CSALEQETQYF	TGCAGTGCCCTAGAACAAGAGACCCAGTACTTC
NA	TRBD2	TRBV3-1/TRBV3-2	17	TRBJ2-2	CASSQDRLAGTTEELFF	TGTGCCAGCAGCCAAGATCGATTAGCGGGGACTACTGAGGAGCTGTTTTTT
few	TRBD1	TRBV7-9	14	TRBJ1-5	CASSLTGEQQPQHF	TGTGCCAGCAGCCTGACAGGGGAACAGCAGCCCCAGCATTTT
once	TRBD1	TRBV9	14	TRBJ1-1	CASSPGGGFTEAFF	TGTGCCAGCAGCCCAGGGGGCGGCTTCACTGAAGCTTTCTTT
NA	TRBD1	TRBV28	18	TRBJ1-3	CASSFSGQGIDSGNTIYF	TGTGCCAGCAGTTTCTCAGGACAGGGGATAGACTCTGGAAACACCATATATTTT
few	TRBD1	TRBV7-9	17	TRBJ1-2	CASSSLPGQGFGYGYTF	TGTGCCAGCAGCTCCCTCCCCGGACAGGGTTTCGGCTATGGCTACACCTTC
NA	NA	TRBV10-1	14	TRBJ1-2	CASSESRFNYGYTF	TGCGCCAGCAGTGAGTCGAGGTTCAACTATGGCTACACCTTC
NA	TRBD1	TRBV5-6	15	TRBJ1-1	CASSLLDRTNTEAFF	TGTGCCAGCAGCTTATTGGACAGGACGAACACTGAAGCTTTCTTT